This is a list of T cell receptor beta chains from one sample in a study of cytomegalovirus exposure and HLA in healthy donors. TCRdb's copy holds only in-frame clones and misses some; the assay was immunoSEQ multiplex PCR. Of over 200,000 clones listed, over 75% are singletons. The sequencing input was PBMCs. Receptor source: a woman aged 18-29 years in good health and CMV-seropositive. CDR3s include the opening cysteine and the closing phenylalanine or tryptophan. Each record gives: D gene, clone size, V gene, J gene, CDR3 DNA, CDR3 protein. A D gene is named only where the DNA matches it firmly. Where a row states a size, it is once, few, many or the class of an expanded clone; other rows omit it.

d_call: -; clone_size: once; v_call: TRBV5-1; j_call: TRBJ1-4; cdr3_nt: TGCGCCAGCAGCCTACAGCCATCGGATGAAAAACTGTTTTTT; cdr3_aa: CASSLQPSDEKLFF
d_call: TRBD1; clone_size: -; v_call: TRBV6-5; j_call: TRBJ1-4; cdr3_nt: TGTGCCAGCAGTTACTCCGGAGACAGGGAAGGAAAACTGTTTTTT; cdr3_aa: CASSYSGDREGKLFF
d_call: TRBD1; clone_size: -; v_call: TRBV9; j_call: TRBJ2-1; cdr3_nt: TGTGCCAGCAGCGTAGAAGTAGGGGGGACAGGGGTGTTGGGGGAGCAGTTCTTC; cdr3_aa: CASSVEVGGTGVLGEQFF
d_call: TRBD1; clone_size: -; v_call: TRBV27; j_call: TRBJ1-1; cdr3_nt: TGTGCCAGCAGACAGGGGTTGAACACTGAAGCTTTCTTT; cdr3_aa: CASRQGLNTEAFF
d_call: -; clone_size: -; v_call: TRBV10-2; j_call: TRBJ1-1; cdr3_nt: TGCGCCAGCATGGAGACCCCCACTGAAGCTTTCTTT; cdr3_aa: CASMETPTEAFF
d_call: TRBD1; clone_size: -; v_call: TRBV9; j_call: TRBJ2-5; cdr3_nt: TGTGCCAGCAGCGCAAGGGGGACAGGACAAGAGACCCAGTACTTC; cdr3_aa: CASSARGTGQETQYF
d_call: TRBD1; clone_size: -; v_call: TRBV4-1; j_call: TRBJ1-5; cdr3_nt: TGCGCCAGCAGCCGAACGACAGGGGGGTTTCGGAATCAGCCCCAGCATTTT; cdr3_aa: CASSRTTGGFRNQPQHF
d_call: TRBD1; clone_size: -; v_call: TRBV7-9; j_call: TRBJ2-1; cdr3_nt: TGTGCCAGCACCGACAGGGGGAATGAGCAGTTCTTC; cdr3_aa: CASTDRGNEQFF
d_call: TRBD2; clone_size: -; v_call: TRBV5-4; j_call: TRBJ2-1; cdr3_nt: TGTGCCAGCAGCTTGGAGGTAGCGGGAGGGCAGAATGAGCAGTTCTTC; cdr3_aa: CASSLEVAGGQNEQFF
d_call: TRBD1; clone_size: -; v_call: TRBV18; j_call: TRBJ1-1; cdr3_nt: TGTGCCAGCTCATCCACCGGGACAGCGAACACTGAAGCTTTCTTT; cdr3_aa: CASSSTGTANTEAFF
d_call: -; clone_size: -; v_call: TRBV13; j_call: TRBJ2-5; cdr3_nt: TGTGCCAGCAGCTTGGCAGACCAAGAGACCCAGTACTTC; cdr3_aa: CASSLADQETQYF
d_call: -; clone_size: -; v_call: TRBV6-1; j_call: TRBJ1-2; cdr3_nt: TGTGCCAGCAGTGAACAGACAGCTAACTATGGCTACACCTTC; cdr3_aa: CASSEQTANYGYTF
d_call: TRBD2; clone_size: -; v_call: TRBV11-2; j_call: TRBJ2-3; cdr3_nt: TGTGCCAGCAGCTCCCTAGCGGGAGTCGATACGCAGTATTTT; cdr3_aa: CASSSLAGVDTQYF
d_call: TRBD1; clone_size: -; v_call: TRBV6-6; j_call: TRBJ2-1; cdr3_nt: TGTGCCACCAGGGACAGCATAAACAATGAGCAGTTCTTC; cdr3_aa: CATRDSINNEQFF
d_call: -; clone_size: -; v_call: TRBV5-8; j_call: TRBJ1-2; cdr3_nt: TGTGCCAGCAGCCATGACGAGGACAGTTTGGGCTACACCTTC; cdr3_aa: CASSHDEDSLGYTF
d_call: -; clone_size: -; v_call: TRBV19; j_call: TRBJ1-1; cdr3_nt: TGTGCCAGTAGTGAACTAAGGGGGTCGGACACTGAAGCTTTCTTT; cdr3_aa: CASSELRGSDTEAFF
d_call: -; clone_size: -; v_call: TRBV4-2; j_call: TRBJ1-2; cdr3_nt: TGTGCCAGCAGCCAAGTGGGGCAGGGATCTAACTATGGCTACACCTTC; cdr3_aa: CASSQVGQGSNYGYTF
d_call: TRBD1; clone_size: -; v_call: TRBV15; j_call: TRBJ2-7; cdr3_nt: TGTGCCACCAACACAGGGGGGAGCTCCTACGAGCAGTACTTC; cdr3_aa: CATNTGGSSYEQYF
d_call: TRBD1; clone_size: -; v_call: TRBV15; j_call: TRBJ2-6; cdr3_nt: TGTGCCACCAGCAGAGTGGACTGGACAGGCGACTCTGGGGCCAACGTCCTGACTTTC; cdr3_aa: CATSRVDWTGDSGANVLTF
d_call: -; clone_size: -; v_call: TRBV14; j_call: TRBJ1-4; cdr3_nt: TGTGCCAGCAGCCTCGGAGGGGGGGATGAAAAACTGTTTTTT; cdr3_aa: CASSLGGGDEKLFF
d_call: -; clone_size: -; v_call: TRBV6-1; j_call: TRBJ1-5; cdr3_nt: TGTGCCAGCAGTGACCTCGGGGGAGGCAATCAGCCCCAGCATTTT; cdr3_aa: CASSDLGGGNQPQHF
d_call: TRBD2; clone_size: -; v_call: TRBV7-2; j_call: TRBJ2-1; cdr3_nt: TGTGCCAGCAGCCTCGGGGTAGCGGGAAACAATGAGCAGTTCTTC; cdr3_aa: CASSLGVAGNNEQFF
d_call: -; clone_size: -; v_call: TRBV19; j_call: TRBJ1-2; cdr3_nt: TGTGCCAGCTCAGGGGCACACGAGGGGGGGAATGGCTACACCTTC; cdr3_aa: CASSGAHEGGNGYTF
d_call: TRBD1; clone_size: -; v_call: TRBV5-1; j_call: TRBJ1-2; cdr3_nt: TGCGCCAGCACCGAACTTTGGGACAGGGGGCGCGGAGGCTACACCTTC; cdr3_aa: CASTELWDRGRGGYTF
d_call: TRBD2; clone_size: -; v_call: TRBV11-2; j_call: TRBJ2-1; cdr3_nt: TGTGCCAGCAGCTTAGGAAGGTCTAGCGGGCCCTCCTACAATGAGCAGTTCTTC; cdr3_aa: CASSLGRSSGPSYNEQFF
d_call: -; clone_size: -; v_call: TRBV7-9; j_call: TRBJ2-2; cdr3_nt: TGTGCCAGCAGTTATCAGGGGAACACCGGGGAGCTGTTTTTT; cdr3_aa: CASSYQGNTGELFF
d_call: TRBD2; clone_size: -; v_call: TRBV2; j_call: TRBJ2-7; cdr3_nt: TGTGCCAGCATAAGCGGGACCCAAGTCTACGAGCAGTACTTC; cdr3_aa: CASISGTQVYEQYF
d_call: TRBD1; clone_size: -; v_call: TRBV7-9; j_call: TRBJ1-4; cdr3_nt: TGTGCCAGCAGCCCTGGACAGGGGGGAGAAAAACTGTTTTTT; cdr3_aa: CASSPGQGGEKLFF
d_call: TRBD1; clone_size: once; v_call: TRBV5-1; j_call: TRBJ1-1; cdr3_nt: TGCGCCAGCAGCCGCCAGGGGGCGGACACTGAAGCTTTCTTT; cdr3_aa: CASSRQGADTEAFF
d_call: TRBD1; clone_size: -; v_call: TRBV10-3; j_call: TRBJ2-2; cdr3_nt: TGTGCCATTAAGCGACAGGGGGACACCGGGGAGCTGTTTTTT; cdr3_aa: CAIKRQGDTGELFF
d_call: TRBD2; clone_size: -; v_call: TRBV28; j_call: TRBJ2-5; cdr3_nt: TGTGCCAGCAGTTTAGCGGGAGTTATGGAGACCCAGTACTTC; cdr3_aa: CASSLAGVMETQYF
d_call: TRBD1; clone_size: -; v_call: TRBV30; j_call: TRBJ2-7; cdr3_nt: TGTGCCTGGAGTGAGGACAGGGGATCCTACGAGCAGTACTTC; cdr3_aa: CAWSEDRGSYEQYF
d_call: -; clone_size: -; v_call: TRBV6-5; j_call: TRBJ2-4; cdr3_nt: TGTGCCAGCAGCAGGGACTGGGGGACCAAAAACATTCAGTACTTC; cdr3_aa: CASSRDWGTKNIQYF
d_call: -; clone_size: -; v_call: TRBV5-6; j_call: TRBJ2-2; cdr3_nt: TGTGCCAGCACCTCAGCCAGACTTGAGCTGTTTTTT; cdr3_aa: CASTSARLELFF
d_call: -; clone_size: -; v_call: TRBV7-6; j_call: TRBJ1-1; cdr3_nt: TGTGCCAGCAGGTCGTTAAACACTGAAGCTTTCTTT; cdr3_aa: CASRSLNTEAFF
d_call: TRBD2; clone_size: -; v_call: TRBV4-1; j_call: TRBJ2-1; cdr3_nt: TGCGCCAGCGCCCGGGTAGCGGGAGACTACAATGAGCAGTTCTTC; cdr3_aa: CASARVAGDYNEQFF
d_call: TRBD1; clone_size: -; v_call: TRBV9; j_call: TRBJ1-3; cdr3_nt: TGTGCCAGCAGCGCCCGGGACAGCTACTTCTCTGGAAACACCATATATTTT; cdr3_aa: CASSARDSYFSGNTIYF
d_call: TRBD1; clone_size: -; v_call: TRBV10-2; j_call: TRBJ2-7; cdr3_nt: TGCGCCAGCAGTGAGGCCCGGGACAGGGGGTACGAGCAGTACTTC; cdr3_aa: CASSEARDRGYEQYF
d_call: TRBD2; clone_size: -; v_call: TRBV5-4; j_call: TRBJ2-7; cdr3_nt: TGTGCCAGCAGCTTGGGTGCCGTGACTAGCATTTACGAGCAGTACTTC; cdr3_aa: CASSLGAVTSIYEQYF
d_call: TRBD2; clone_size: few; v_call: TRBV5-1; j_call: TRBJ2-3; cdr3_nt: TGCGCCAGCAGCTTGGGGCTAGCGGAAAGCACAGATACGCAGTATTTT; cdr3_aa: CASSLGLAESTDTQYF
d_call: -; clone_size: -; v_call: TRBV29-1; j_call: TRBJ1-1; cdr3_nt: TGCAGCGTTGAATCCCTTGAAGCTTTCTTT; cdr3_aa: CSVESLEAFF
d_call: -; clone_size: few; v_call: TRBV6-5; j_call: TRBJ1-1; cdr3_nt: TGTGCCAGCAGTTCCGGGTTCACTGAAGCTTTCTTT; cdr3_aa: CASSSGFTEAFF
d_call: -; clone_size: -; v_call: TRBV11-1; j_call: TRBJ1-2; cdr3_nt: TGTGCCAGCAGCTCTACCGCGGGGGGCGGTGGCTATGGCTACACCTTC; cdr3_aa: CASSSTAGGGGYGYTF
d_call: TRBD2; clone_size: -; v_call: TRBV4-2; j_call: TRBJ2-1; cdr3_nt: TGTGCCAGCAGCCAAGGGACTAGCGGGAGTGGGTATGAGCAGTTCTTC; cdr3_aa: CASSQGTSGSGYEQFF
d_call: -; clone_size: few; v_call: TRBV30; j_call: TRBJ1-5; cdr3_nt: TGTGCCTGGAGTAACGTGGGGGGTGGCAATCAGCCCCAGCATTTT; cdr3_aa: CAWSNVGGGNQPQHF
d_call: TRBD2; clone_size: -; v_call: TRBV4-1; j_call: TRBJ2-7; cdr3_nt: TGCGCCAGCAGCCGGGGGACTAGCGGTGACGAGCAGTACTTC; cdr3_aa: CASSRGTSGDEQYF
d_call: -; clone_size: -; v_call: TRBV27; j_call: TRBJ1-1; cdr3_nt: TGTGCCAGTTTCCCAGCCGGGACAACAATTGAAGCTTTCTTT; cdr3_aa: CASFPAGTTIEAFF
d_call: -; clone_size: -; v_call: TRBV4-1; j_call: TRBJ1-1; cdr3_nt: TGCGCCAGCAGCCAATCTCGGGGAGGCACTGAAGCTTTCTTT; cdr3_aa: CASSQSRGGTEAFF
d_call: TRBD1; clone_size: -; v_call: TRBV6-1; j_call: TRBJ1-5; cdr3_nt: TGTGCCAGCAGTTGGACAGGGGGGAATCAGCCCCAGCATTTT; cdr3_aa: CASSWTGGNQPQHF
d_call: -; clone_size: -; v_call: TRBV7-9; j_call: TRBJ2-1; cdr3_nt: TGTGCCAGCAGCCGTACTCTTAGCTCCTACAATGAGCAGTTCTTC; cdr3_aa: CASSRTLSSYNEQFF
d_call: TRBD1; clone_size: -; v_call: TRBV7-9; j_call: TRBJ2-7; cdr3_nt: TGTGCCAGCAGCTACCCCGGGACAGGGTTCTACGAGCAGTACTTC; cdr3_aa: CASSYPGTGFYEQYF
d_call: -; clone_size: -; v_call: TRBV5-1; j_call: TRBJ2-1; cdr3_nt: TGCGCCAGCAGCTTGGCGGGTAGCTCCTACAATGAGCAGTTCTTC; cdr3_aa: CASSLAGSSYNEQFF
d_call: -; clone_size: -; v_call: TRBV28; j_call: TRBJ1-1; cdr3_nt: TGTGCCAGCAGACCTGAGGTAGATCGAGCTTTCTTT; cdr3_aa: CASRPEVDRAFF
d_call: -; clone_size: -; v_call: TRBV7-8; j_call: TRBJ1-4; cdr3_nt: TGTGCCAGCAGCTTAGGTTTAGTGTGGGAAAAACTGTTTTTT; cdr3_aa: CASSLGLVWEKLFF
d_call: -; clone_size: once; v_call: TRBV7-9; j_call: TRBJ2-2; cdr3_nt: TGTGCCAGCAGCTCTCTAGCGACCGGGGAGCTGTTTTTT; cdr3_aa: CASSSLATGELFF
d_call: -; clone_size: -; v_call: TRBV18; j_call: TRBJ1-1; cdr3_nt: TGTGCCAGCTCACCAGGGGCGGGGGACCCTGAAGCTTTCTTT; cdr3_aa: CASSPGAGDPEAFF
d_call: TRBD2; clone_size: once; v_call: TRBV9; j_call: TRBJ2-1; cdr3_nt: TGTGCCAGCAGCGTAGGACCGAATAAGGGGGCGGGAGGGCCGGGGAATGAGCAGTTCTTC; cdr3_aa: CASSVGPNKGAGGPGNEQFF